This T cell receptor beta chain emerged from a study of CD4 T cells in relation to SARS-CoV-2 and coronaviruses. CD4+ T cells from unexposed donors were obtained before the COVID-19 pandemic (2011-2018). CD4+ T cells were isolated from the cells after more than 8 days of culture. Testing used SARS-CoV-2 S/N and four cold-coronavirus spikes on unexposed-donor CD4+ T cells, cells permitting. The CDR3 is 13 residues long. CDR1 is MRHNA, CDR2 SNTAGT, per germline. V lost 4 bases to trimming and J lost 10 bases, with 14 bases between them. Concerning this clone itself: Antigen: not known.

Only in-frame clones appear in the TCRdb table, and some are missing; sequencing was by immunoSEQ multiplex PCR. The data contain about 20,000 clones, around three quarters of them seen just once; the ten biggest clones take up around 30%. The TCR comes from a human donor in good health. The sample comprised CD4+ T cells from PBMCs, cultured in vitro. The chain has TRBV6-4 and TRBJ2-1, with D maybe TRBD1 (6 bases). The CDR3 sequence is CASSASEQGEQFF. CDR3 coding DNA: TGTGCCAGCAGTGCCTCTGAGCAGGGGGAGCAGTTCTTC.